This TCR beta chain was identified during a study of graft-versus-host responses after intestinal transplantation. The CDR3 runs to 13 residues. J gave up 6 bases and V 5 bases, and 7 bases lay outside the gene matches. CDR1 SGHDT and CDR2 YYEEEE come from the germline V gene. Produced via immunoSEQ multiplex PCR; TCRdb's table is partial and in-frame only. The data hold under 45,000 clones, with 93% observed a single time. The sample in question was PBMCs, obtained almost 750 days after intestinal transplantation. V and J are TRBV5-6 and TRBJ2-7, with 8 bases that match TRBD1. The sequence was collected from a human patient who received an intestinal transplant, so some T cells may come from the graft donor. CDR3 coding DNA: TGTGCCAGCAGGGCCGGGACAGGCGTCGAGCAGTACTTC. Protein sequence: CASRAGTGVEQYF.